This T cell receptor beta chain emerged from a study of blood T cell repertoires in COVID-19. Background on the study: The analysed material was cDNA or gDNA that came from T cells, B-cell-depleted T cells, or PBMCs.

Sequenced by immunoSEQ multiplex PCR; TCRdb stores in-frame clones only, minus some. In the table there are approximately 290,000 clones, 70% to 90% of which are singletons. Germline CDR1 is SGHTA and CDR2 is FQGNSA. The CDR3 contains 16 residues. J lost 8 bases, V lost 1 base, and 9 bases had no gene match. The sequence derives from a human donor with COVID-19, enrolled during active disease. The donor label of this sample is uncertain. Sequencing input: peripheral blood. The chain joins TRBV7-2 to TRBJ2-1; 9 positions agree with TRBD2. The CDR3 sequence: CASSLDSGSRWDEQFF. For the CDR3, the DNA is TGTGCCAGCAGCTTAGATAGCGGGAGCCGTTGGGATGAGCAGTTCTTC.